This is a list of T cell receptor beta chains from one sample in a study of T cells in Graves' hyperthyroidism and ophthalmopathy. MiXCR was run by TCRdb on the multiplex PCR reads, yielding one entry per CDR3 protein. This sample has 600,000 to 750,000 distinct CDR3 sequences, with about 18% found just once. Material: blood. The source of these receptors is a man aged 45-60 years with Graves' hyperthyroidism. The CDR3 runs from the conserved cysteine through the conserved F or W. D genes are given only for firm matches. Size tells how often a clone was seen (once, few, many) or the class of an expanded clone, and some rows leave it out.

abundance: .; v_gene: TRBV9; len: 13; j_gene: TRBJ1-2; d_gene: .; CDR3aa: CASSVESHYGYTF; CDR3nt: TGTGCCAGCAGCGTAGAAAGCCACTATGGCTACACCTTC
abundance: .; v_gene: TRBV18; len: 21; j_gene: TRBJ2-7; d_gene: TRBD2; CDR3aa: CASSPFLAGTSGRSPSYEQYF; CDR3nt: TGTGCCAGCTCACCGTTTCTCGCCGGGACTAGCGGGAGGTCCCCCTCCTACGAGCAGTACTTC
abundance: .; v_gene: TRBV5-1; len: 14; j_gene: TRBJ1-5; d_gene: .; CDR3aa: CASSLDESNQPQHF; CDR3nt: TGCGCCAGCAGCCTCGACGAAAGCAATCAGCCCCAGCATTTT
abundance: many; v_gene: TRBV6-1; len: 13; j_gene: TRBJ1-5; d_gene: .; CDR3aa: CASSERVLQPQHF; CDR3nt: TGTGCCAGCAGTGAAAGGGTTCTACAGCCCCAGCATTTT
abundance: many; v_gene: TRBV12-3/TRBV12-4; len: 14; j_gene: TRBJ2-1; d_gene: .; CDR3aa: CASSLSGRYNEQFF; CDR3nt: TGTGCCAGCAGTTTAAGTGGGAGGTACAATGAGCAGTTCTTC
abundance: many; v_gene: TRBV28; len: 15; j_gene: TRBJ2-1; d_gene: TRBD1; CDR3aa: CASSPGQITNNEQFF; CDR3nt: TGTGCCAGCAGCCCGGGACAGATAACAAACAATGAGCAGTTCTTC
abundance: .; v_gene: TRBV20-1; len: 15; j_gene: TRBJ1-6; d_gene: .; CDR3aa: CSARDPGLGNSPLHF; CDR3nt: TGCAGTGCTAGAGATCCGGGCCTGGGGAATTCACCCCTCCACTTT
abundance: many; v_gene: TRBV5-1; len: 14; j_gene: TRBJ1-1; d_gene: .; CDR3aa: CASSLVMGMGQAFF; CDR3nt: TGCGCCAGCAGCTTGGTTATGGGGATGGGTCAAGCTTTCTTT
abundance: .; v_gene: TRBV19; len: 13; j_gene: TRBJ1-1; d_gene: .; CDR3aa: CASSNLDRTEAFF; CDR3nt: TGTGCCAGTAGTAACCTCGACAGAACTGAAGCTTTCTTT
abundance: many; v_gene: TRBV27; len: 13; j_gene: TRBJ2-7; d_gene: .; CDR3aa: CASSSRITYEQYF; CDR3nt: TGTGCCAGCAGTTCGCGTATAACCTACGAGCAGTACTTC
abundance: .; v_gene: TRBV20-1; len: 14; j_gene: TRBJ2-7; d_gene: TRBD2; CDR3aa: CSATPAGVPHEQYF; CDR3nt: TGCAGTGCTACTCCAGCGGGAGTTCCCCACGAGCAGTACTTC
abundance: .; v_gene: TRBV20-1; len: 13; j_gene: TRBJ2-5; d_gene: .; CDR3aa: CSARDLEGATQYF; CDR3nt: TGCAGTGCTAGAGATCTTGAGGGAGCCACCCAGTACTTC
abundance: many; v_gene: TRBV6-5; len: 14; j_gene: TRBJ1-1; d_gene: .; CDR3aa: CASSYSGGSAEAFF; CDR3nt: TGTGCCAGCAGTTACTCCGGGGGGAGCGCTGAAGCTTTCTTT
abundance: few; v_gene: TRBV11-2; len: 14; j_gene: TRBJ1-1; d_gene: TRBD1; CDR3aa: CASSWDRAGTEAFF; CDR3nt: TGTGCCAGCAGCTGGGACAGGGCTGGCACTGAAGCTTTCTTT
abundance: few; v_gene: TRBV28; len: 15; j_gene: TRBJ2-2; d_gene: TRBD1; CDR3aa: CASVPGQGPTGELFF; CDR3nt: TGTGCCAGCGTACCGGGACAGGGACCCACCGGGGAGCTGTTTTTT
abundance: many; v_gene: TRBV7-2; len: 15; j_gene: TRBJ2-7; d_gene: TRBD1; CDR3aa: CASGSGQGETYEQYF; CDR3nt: TGTGCCAGCGGCTCCGGACAGGGAGAAACCTACGAGCAGTACTTC
abundance: few; v_gene: TRBV6-2/TRBV6-3; len: 13; j_gene: TRBJ2-1; d_gene: TRBD2; CDR3aa: CASHFAAGGEQFF; CDR3nt: TGTGCCAGCCATTTCGCAGCGGGGGGCGAGCAGTTCTTC
abundance: many; v_gene: TRBV14; len: 16; j_gene: TRBJ2-1; d_gene: .; CDR3aa: CASSQDWGAIKNEQFF; CDR3nt: TGTGCCAGCAGCCAAGATTGGGGGGCGATTAAAAATGAGCAGTTCTTC
abundance: many; v_gene: TRBV30; len: 14; j_gene: TRBJ1-1; d_gene: .; CDR3aa: CAWSSWGISTEAFF; CDR3nt: TGTGCCTGGAGTAGTTGGGGTATTAGCACTGAAGCTTTCTTT
abundance: many; v_gene: TRBV11-3; len: 14; j_gene: TRBJ2-1; d_gene: .; CDR3aa: CASSLAGVNNEQFF; CDR3nt: TGTGCCAGCAGCTTAGCGGGAGTCAACAATGAGCAGTTCTTC
abundance: .; v_gene: TRBV20-1; len: 14; j_gene: TRBJ1-5; d_gene: TRBD1; CDR3aa: CSARTGTVNQPQHF; CDR3nt: TGCAGTGCTAGGACCGGGACAGTCAATCAGCCCCAGCATTTT
abundance: many; v_gene: TRBV7-2; len: 13; j_gene: TRBJ1-2; d_gene: .; CDR3aa: CASSLPAEAGYTF; CDR3nt: TGTGCCAGCAGCCTCCCGGCGGAAGCGGGCTACACCTTC
abundance: .; v_gene: TRBV4-1; len: 16; j_gene: TRBJ2-7; d_gene: TRBD1; CDR3aa: CASSPRLDRVHYEQYF; CDR3nt: TGCGCCAGCAGCCCGCGCTTGGACAGGGTCCACTACGAGCAGTACTTC
abundance: many; v_gene: TRBV28; len: 13; j_gene: TRBJ1-5; d_gene: .; CDR3aa: CASSIATGGPQHF; CDR3nt: TGTGCCAGCAGTATTGCCACAGGCGGGCCCCAGCATTTT
abundance: few; v_gene: TRBV29-1; len: 17; j_gene: TRBJ2-2; d_gene: TRBD2; CDR3aa: CSVEARKAGGSTGELFF; CDR3nt: TGCAGCGTTGAAGCTCGTAAAGCGGGAGGATCCACCGGGGAGCTGTTTTTT
abundance: many; v_gene: TRBV12-3/TRBV12-4; len: 14; j_gene: TRBJ2-5; d_gene: .; CDR3aa: CASTPAGSMETQYF; CDR3nt: TGTGCCAGCACCCCGGCAGGATCGATGGAGACCCAGTACTTC
abundance: .; v_gene: TRBV10-3; len: 16; j_gene: TRBJ2-2; d_gene: TRBD2; CDR3aa: CAIGLAGAKNTGELFF; CDR3nt: TGTGCCATCGGACTAGCGGGAGCGAAGAACACCGGGGAGCTGTTTTTT